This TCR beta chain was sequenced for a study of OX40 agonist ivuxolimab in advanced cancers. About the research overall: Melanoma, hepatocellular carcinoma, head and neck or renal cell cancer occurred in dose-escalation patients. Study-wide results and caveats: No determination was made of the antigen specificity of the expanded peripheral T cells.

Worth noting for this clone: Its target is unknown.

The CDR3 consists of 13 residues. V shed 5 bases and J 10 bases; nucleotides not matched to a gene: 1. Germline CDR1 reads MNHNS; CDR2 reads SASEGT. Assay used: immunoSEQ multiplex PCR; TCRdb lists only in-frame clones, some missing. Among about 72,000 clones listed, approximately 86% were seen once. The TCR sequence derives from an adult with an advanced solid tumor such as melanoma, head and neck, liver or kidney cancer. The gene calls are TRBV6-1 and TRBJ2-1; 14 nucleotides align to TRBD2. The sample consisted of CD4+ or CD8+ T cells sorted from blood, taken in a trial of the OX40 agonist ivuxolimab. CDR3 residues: CASSRTSGREQFF. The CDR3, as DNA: TGTGCCAGCAGTAGGACTAGCGGGAGGGAGCAGTTCTTC.